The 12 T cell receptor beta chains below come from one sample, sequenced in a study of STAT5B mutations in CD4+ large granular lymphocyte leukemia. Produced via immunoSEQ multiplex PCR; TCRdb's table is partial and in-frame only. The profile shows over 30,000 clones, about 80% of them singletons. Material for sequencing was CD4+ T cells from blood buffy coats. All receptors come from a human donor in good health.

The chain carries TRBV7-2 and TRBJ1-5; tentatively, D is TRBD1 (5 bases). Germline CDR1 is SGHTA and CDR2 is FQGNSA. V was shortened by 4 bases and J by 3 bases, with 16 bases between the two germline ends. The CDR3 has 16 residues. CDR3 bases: TGTGCCAGCAGCTGGGGGGGAGGAGGTAACAATCAGCCCCAGCATTTT. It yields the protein CASSWGGGGNNQPQHF.

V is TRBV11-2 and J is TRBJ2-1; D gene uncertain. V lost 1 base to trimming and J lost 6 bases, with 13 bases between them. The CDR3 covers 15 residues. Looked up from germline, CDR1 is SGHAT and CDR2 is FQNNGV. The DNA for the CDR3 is TGTGCCAGCAGCTTAGGGCAACAGATTATCAATGAGCAGTTCTTC. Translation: CASSLGQQIINEQFF.

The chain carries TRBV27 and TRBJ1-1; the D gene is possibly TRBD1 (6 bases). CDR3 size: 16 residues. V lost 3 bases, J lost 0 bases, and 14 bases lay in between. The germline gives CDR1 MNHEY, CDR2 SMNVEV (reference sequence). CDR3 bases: TGTGCCAGCAGTTTGTTACAGGGTACGGTGAACACTGAAGCTTTCTTT. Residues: CASSLLQGTVNTEAFF.

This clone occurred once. In DNA, the CDR3 is TGCGCCAGCAGCCCCCACAGGGGGCGAAGGAATGAGCAGTTCTTC. It codes for CASSPHRGRRNEQFF. The rearrangement links TRBV5-1 to TRBJ2-1; 9 bases line up with TRBD1. The CDR3 spans 15 residues. From germline, CDR1 is SGHRS and CDR2 YFSETQ. V lost 4 bases, J lost 7 bases, and 9 bases stayed unmatched.

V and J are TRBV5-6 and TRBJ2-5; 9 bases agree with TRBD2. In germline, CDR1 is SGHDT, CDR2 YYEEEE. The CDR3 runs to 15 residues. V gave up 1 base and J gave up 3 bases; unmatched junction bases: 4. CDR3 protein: CASSLFPSGEETQYF. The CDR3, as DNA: TGTGCCAGCAGCTTGTTCCCTAGCGGGGAAGAGACCCAGTACTTC. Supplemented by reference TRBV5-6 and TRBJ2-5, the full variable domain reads DAGVTQSPTHLIKTRGQQVTLRCSPKSGHDTVSWYQQALGQGPQFIFQYYEEEERQRGNFPDRFSGHQFPNYSSELNVNALLLGDSALYLCASSLFPSGEETQYFGPGTRLLVL.

Written as DNA, the CDR3 is TGTGCCAGCAGCTTCAGAAGGGACCGACGCACAGATACGCAGTATTTT. This sequence encodes CASSFRRDRRTDTQYF. The genes are TRBV7-8 and TRBJ2-3; possibly TRBD1 or TRBD2 for D (5 bases each). CDR1 and CDR2 (germline): SGHVS, FQNEAQ. The CDR3 covers 16 residues. V was shortened by 3 bases and J by 1 base, with 14 bases between the two germline ends.

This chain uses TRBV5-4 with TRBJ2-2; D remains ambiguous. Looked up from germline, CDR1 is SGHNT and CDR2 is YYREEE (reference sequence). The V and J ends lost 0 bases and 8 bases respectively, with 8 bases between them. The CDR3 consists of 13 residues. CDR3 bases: TGTGCCAGCAGCTTGGGGCAAGTTGGGGAGCTGTTTTTT. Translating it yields CASSLGQVGELFF.

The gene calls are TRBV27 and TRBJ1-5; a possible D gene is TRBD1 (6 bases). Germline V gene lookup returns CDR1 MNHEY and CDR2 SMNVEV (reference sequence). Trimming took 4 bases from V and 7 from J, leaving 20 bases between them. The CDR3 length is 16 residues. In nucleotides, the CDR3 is TGTGCCAGCAGTTCCATGGGCTTGGGGGCAACCCAGCCCCAGCATTTT. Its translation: CASSSMGLGATQPQHF.

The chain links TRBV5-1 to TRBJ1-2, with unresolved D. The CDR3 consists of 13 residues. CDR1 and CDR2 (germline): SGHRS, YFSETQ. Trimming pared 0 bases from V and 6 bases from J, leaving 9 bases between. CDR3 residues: CASSLGVGDGYTF. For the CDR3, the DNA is TGCGCCAGCAGCTTGGGGGTCGGCGATGGCTACACCTTC.

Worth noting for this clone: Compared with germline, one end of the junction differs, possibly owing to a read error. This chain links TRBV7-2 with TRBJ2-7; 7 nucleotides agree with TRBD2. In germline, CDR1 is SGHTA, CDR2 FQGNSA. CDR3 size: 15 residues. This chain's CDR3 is CASSWGGTNPYEQYF. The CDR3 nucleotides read TGTGCCAGCAGCTGGGGGGGGACTAACCCCTACGAACAGTACTTC.

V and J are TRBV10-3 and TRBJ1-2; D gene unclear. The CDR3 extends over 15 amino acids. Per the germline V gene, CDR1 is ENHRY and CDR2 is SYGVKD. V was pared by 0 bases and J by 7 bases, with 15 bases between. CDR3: CAISESGPDVGGYTF. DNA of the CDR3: TGTGCCATCAGTGAGTCTGGTCCGGACGTCGGTGGCTACACCTTC.

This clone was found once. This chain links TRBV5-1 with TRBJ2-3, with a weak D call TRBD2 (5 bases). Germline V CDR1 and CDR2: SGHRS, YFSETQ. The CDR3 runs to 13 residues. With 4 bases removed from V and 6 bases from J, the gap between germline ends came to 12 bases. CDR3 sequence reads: CASSPDYRDTQYF. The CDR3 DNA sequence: TGCGCCAGCAGCCCCGACTACCGGGATACGCAGTATTTT.